This TCR beta chain was documented in a study of cytomegalovirus exposure and HLA in healthy donors. The donors comprised healthy bone marrow donors. Of note for this clone: Its target is not known.

The PCR contained 60 Vbeta and 13 Jbeta primers. Profiled with immunoSEQ multiplex PCR; TCRdb holds only in-frame clones, not every one. The sample lists about 230,000 clones; 77% were seen once. The CDR3 spans 15 residues. After removal of 5 bases from V and 6 bases from J, the junction contained 8 bases not matched to a gene. The germline V gene encodes CDR1 SGHVS and CDR2 FQNEAQ. Study-wide points: At a 0.05 false discovery rate, a later analysis found 18,000 or so TCR beta sequences to be associated with HLA alleles. It was about 150 TCR beta chains that were listed as cytomegalovirus-associated. Sequence variants that were highly shared formed a cluster that was likely a sequencing artifact.

Source material: PBMCs. The V and J genes are TRBV7-8 and TRBJ2-1; TRBD1 matches 9 bases. The clonotype originates from an older woman in good health and CMV-seropositive. The CDR3, as DNA: TGTGCCAGCAGCGCGCCCGGGACAGGGAGCAATGAGCAGTTCTTC. This translates into CASSAPGTGSNEQFF. Together with reference TRBV7-8 and TRBJ2-1, the CDR3 gives the full variable domain: GAGVSQSPRYKVAKRGQDVALRCDPISGHVSLFWYQQALGQGPEFLTYFQNEAQLDKSGLPSDRFFAERPEGSVSTLKIQRTQQEDSAVYLCASSAPGTGSNEQFFGPGTRLTVL.